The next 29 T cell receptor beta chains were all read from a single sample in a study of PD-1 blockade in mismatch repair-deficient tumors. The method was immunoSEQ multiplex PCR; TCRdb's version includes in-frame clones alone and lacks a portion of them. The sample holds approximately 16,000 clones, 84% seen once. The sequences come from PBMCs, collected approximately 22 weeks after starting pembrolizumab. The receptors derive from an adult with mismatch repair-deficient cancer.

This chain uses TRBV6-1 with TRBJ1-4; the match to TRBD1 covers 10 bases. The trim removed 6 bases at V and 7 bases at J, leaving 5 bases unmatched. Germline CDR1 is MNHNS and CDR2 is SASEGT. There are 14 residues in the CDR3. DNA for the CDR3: TGTGCCAGCAGAAGACAGGGGGCACCTGAAAAACTGTTTTTT. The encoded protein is CASRRQGAPEKLFF.

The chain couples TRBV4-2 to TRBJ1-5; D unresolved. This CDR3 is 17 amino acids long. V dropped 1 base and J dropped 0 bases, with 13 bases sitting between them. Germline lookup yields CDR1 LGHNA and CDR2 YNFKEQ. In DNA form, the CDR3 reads TGTGCCAGCAGCCAAGGCGGGTCTGCCTATAGCAATCAGCCCCAGCATTTT. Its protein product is CASSQGGSAYSNQPQHF.

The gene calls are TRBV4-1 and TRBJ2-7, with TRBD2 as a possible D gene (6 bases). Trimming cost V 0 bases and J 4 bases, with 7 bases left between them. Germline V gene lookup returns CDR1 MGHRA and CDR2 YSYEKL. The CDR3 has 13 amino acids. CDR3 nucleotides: TGCGCCAGCAGCCAAGAAGGAGGGTACGAGCAGTACTTC. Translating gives CASSQEGGYEQYF.

The DNA of the CDR3 is TGTGCCAGCAGCTTGACCAGGGTCTCCTACGAGCAGTACTTC. The encoded protein is CASSLTRVSYEQYF. The chain carries TRBV5-5 and TRBJ2-7; the D gene is possibly TRBD1 (5 bases). The CDR3 totals 14 residues. V lost 1 base and J lost 0, with 8 bases in between. Germline loops: CDR1 SGHKS, CDR2 YYEKEE (reference sequence).

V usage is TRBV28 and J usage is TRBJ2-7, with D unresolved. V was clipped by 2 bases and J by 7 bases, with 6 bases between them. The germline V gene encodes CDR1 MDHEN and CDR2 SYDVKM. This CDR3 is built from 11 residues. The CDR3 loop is CASSLGREQYF. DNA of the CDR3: TGTGCCAGCAGTTTAGGTAGAGAGCAGTACTTC. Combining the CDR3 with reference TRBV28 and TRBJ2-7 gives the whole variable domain DVKVTQSSRYLVKRTGEKVFLECVQDMDHENMFWYRQDPGLGLRLIYFSYDVKMKEKGDIPEGYSVSREKKERFSLILESASTNQTSMYLCASSLGREQYFGPGTRLTVT.

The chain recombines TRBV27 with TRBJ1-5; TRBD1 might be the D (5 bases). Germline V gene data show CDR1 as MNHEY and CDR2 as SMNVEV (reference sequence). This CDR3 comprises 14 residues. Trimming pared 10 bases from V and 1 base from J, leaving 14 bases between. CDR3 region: CATREGQSNQPQHF. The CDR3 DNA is TGTGCCACTCGGGAGGGGCAGAGCAATCAGCCCCAGCATTTT.

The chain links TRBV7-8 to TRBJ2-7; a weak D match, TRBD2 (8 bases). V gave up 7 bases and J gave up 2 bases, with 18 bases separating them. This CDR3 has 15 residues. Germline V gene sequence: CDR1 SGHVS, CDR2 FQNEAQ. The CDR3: CASTLQGTSPYEQYF. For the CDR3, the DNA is TGTGCCAGCACCCTACAGGGGACTAGTCCCTACGAGCAGTACTTC. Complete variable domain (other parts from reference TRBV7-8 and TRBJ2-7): GAGVSQSPRYKVAKRGQDVALRCDPISGHVSLFWYQQALGQGPEFLTYFQNEAQLDKSGLPSDRFFAERPEGSVSTLKIQRTQQEDSAVYLCASTLQGTSPYEQYFGPGTRLTVT.

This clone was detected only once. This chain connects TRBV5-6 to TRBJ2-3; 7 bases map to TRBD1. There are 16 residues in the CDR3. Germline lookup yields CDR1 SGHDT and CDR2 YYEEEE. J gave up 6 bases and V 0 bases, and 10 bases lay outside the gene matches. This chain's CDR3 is CASSLGSETGSDTQYF. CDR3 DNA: TGTGCCAGCAGCTTGGGCTCCGAGACAGGGTCGGATACGCAGTATTTT. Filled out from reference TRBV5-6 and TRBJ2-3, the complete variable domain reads DAGVTQSPTHLIKTRGQQVTLRCSPKSGHDTVSWYQQALGQGPQFIFQYYEEEERQRGNFPDRFSGHQFPNYSSELNVNALLLGDSALYLCASSLGSETGSDTQYFGPGTRLTVL.

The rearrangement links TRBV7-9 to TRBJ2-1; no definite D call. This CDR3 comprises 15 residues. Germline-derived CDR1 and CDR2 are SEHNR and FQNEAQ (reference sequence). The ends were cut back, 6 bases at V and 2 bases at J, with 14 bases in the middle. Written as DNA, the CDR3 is TGTGCCAGCAGTCGTTACGAGCTGACCTACAATGAGCAGTTCTTC. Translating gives CASSRYELTYNEQFF.

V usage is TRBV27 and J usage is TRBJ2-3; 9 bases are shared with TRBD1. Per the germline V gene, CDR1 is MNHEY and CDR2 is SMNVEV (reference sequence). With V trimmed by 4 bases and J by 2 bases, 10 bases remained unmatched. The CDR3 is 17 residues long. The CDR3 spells CASSSPGGQGLTDTQYF. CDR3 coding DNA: TGTGCCAGCAGTTCCCCAGGGGGACAGGGACTCACAGATACGCAGTATTTT.

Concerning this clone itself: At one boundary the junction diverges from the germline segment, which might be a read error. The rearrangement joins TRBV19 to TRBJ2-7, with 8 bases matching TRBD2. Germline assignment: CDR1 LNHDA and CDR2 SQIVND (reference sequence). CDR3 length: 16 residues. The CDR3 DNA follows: TGTGCCAGTAGTACAGGAAGAATAGCGGGATCCTCCGAGCAGTACTTC. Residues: CASSTGRIAGSSEQYF.

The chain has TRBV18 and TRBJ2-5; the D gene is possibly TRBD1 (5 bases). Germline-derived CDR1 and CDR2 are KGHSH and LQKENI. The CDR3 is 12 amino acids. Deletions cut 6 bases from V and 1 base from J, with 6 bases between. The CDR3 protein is CASSDTQETQYF. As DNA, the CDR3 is TGTGCCAGCTCGGACACCCAAGAGACCCAGTACTTC.

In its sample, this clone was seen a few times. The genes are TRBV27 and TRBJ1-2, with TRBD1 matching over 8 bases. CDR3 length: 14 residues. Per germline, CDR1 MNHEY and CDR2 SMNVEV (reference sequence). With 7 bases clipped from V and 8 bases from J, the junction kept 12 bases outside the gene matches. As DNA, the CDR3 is TGTGCCAGCACCCGGACAGGGACAACTAGAGGCTACACCTTC. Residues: CASTRTGTTRGYTF.

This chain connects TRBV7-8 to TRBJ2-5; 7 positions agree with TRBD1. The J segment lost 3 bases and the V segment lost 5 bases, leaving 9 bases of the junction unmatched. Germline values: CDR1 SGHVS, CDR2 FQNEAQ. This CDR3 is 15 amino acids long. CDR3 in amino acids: CASSTRTGVEETQYF. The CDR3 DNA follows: TGTGCCAGCAGCACTCGGACAGGAGTCGAAGAGACCCAGTACTTC.

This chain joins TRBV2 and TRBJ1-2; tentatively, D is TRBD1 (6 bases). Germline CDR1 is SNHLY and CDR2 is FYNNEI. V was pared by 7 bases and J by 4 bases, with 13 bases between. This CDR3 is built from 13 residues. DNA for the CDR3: TGTGCCAGCACTAGACAGGCCTTCTATGGCTACACCTTC. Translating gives CASTRQAFYGYTF.

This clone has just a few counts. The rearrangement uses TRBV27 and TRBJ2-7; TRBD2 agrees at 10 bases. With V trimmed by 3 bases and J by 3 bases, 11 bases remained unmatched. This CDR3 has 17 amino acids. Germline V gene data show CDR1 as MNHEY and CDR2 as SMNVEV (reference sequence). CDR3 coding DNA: TGTGCCAGCAGTTTTGACCTAGCGGGAGCGGATTACTACGAGCAGTACTTC. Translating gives CASSFDLAGADYYEQYF.

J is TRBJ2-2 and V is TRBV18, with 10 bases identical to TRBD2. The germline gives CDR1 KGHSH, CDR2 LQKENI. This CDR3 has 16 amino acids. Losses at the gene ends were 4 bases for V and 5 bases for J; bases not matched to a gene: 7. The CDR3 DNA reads TGTGCCAGCTCACTTCTTCTAGCGGGAGAAACCGGGGAGCTGTTTTTT. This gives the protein CASSLLLAGETGELFF.

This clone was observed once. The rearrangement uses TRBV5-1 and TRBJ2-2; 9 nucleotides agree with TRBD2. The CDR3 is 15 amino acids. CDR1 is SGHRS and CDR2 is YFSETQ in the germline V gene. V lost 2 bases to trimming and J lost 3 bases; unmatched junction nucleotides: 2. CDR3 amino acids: CASSFIAGDTGELFF. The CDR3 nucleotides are TGCGCCAGCAGCTTTATAGCGGGGGACACCGGGGAGCTGTTTTTT.

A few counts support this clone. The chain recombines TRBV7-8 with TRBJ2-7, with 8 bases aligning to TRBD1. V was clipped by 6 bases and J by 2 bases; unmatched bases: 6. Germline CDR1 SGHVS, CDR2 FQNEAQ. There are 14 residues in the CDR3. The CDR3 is CASSYRTGTYEQYF. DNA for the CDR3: TGTGCCAGCAGTTACAGGACAGGGACCTACGAGCAGTACTTC. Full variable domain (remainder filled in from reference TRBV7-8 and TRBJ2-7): GAGVSQSPRYKVAKRGQDVALRCDPISGHVSLFWYQQALGQGPEFLTYFQNEAQLDKSGLPSDRFFAERPEGSVSTLKIQRTQQEDSAVYLCASSYRTGTYEQYFGPGTRLTVT.

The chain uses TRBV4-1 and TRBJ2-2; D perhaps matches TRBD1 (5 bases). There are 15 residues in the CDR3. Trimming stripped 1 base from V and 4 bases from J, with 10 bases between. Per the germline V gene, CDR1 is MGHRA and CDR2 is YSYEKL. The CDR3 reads CASSQATGTTGELFF. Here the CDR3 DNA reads TGCGCCAGCAGCCAAGCAACAGGCACCACCGGGGAGCTGTTTTTT.

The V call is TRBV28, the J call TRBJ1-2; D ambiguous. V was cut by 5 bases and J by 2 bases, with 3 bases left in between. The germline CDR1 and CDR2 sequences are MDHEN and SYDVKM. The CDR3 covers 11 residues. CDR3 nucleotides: TGTGCCAGCAGTCTGAACTATGGCTACACCTTC. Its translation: CASSLNYGYTF.

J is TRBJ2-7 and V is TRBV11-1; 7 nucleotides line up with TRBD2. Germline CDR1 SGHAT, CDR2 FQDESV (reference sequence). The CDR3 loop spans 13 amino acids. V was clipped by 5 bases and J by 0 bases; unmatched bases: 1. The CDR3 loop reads CASSPSGSYEQYF. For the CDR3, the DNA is TGTGCCAGCAGCCCTAGCGGCTCCTACGAGCAGTACTTC.

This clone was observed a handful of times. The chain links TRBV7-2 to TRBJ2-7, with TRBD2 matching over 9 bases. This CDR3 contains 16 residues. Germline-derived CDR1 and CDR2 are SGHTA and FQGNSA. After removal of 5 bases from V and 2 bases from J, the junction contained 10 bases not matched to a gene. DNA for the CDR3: TGTGCCAGCAGCCTCGGCGGGACTAGCAGGACCTACGAGCAGTACTTC. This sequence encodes CASSLGGTSRTYEQYF. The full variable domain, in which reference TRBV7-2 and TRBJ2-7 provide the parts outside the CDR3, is GAGVSQSPSNKVTEKGKDVELRCDPISGHTALYWYRQSLGQGLEFLIYFQGNSAPDKSGLPSDRFSAERTGGSVSTLTIQRTQQEDSAVYLCASSLGGTSRTYEQYFGPGTRLTVT.

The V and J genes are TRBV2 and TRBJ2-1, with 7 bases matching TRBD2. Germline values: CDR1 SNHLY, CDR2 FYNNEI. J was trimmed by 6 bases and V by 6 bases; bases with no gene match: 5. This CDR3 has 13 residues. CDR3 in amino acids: CASSRSGANEQFF. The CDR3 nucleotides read TGTGCCAGCAGCCGAAGCGGGGCCAATGAGCAGTTCTTC.

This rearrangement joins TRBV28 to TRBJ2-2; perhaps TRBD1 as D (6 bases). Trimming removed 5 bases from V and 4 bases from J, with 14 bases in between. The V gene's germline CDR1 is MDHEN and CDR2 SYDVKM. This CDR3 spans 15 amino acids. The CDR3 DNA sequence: TGTGCCAGCAGTCTTGGAGGACAGATCACCGGGGAGCTGTTTTTT. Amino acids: CASSLGGQITGELFF.

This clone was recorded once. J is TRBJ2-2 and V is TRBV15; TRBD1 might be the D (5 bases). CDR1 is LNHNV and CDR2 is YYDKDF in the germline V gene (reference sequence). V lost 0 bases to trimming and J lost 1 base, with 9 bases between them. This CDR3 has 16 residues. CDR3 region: CATSRDPGQNTGELFF. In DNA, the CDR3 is TGTGCCACCAGCAGAGATCCCGGACAGAACACCGGGGAGCTGTTTTTT.

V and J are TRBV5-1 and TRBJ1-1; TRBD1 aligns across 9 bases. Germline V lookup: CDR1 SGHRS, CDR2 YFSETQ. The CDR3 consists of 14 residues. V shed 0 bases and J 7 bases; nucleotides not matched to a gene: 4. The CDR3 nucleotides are TGCGCCAGCAGCTTGGAAGGACAGGGGCGTGAAGCTTTCTTT. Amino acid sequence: CASSLEGQGREAFF.

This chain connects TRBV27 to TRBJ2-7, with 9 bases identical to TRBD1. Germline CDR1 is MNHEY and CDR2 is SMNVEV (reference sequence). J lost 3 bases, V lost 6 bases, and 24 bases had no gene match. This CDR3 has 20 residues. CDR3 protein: CASSFEPSPTTGGPLYEQYF. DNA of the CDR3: TGTGCCAGCAGCTTCGAGCCTTCCCCCACAACAGGGGGCCCGCTCTACGAGCAGTACTTC.

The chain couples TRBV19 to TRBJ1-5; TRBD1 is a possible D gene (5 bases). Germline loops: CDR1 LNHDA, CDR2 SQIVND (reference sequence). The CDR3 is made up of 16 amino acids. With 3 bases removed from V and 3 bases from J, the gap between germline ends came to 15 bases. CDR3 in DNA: TGTGCCAGTAGTATGGGGGGGAGTGTGACCAATCAGCCCCAGCATTTT. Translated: CASSMGGSVTNQPQHF.